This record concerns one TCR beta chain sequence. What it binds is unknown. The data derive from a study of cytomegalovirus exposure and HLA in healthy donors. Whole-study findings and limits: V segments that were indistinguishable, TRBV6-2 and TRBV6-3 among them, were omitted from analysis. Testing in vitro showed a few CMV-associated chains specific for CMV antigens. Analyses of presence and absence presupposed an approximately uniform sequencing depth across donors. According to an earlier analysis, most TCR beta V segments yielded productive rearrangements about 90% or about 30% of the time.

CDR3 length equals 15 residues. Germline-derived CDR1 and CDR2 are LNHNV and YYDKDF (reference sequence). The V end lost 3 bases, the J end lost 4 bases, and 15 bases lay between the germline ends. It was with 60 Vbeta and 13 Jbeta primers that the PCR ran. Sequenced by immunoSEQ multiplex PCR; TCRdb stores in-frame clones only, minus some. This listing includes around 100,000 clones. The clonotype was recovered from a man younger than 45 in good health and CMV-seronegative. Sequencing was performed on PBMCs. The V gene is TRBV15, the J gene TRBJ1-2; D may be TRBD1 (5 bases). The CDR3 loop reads CATSSAGTTSYGYTF. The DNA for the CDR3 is TGTGCCACCAGCAGCGCCGGGACGACTAGCTATGGCTACACCTTC.